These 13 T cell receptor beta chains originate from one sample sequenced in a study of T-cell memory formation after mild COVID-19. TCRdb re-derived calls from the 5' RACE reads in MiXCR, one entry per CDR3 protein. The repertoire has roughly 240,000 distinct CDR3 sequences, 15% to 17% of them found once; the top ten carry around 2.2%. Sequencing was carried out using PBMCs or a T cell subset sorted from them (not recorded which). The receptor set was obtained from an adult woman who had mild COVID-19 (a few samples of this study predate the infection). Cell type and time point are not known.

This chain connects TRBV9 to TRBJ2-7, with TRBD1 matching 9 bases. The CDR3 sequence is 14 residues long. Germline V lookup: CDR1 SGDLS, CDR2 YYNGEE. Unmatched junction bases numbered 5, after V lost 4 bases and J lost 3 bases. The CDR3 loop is CASSPTGGFYEQYF. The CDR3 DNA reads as TGTGCCAGCAGCCCCACAGGGGGCTTCTACGAGCAGTACTTC.

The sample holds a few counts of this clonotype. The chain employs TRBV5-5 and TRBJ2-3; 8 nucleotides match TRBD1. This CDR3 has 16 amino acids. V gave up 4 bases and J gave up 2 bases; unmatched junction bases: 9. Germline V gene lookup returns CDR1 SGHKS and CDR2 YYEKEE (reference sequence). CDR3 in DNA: TGTGCCAGCAGCGCCCGGAGGGACAGGCCCACAGATACGCAGTATTTT. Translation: CASSARRDRPTDTQYF.

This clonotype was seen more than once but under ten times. The CDR3 sequence is CASSYRVGEGRHEQFF. As DNA, the CDR3 is TGTGCCAGCAGTTACAGGGTGGGGGAGGGCCGGCATGAGCAGTTCTTC. The chain couples TRBV6-2 or TRBV6-3 to TRBJ2-1; 7 nucleotides agree with TRBD2. The CDR3 loop spans 16 amino acids. Germline trimming cut 2 bases from V and 8 bases from J; bases unmatched to any gene: 12. In germline, CDR1 is MNHEY, CDR2 SVGEGT.

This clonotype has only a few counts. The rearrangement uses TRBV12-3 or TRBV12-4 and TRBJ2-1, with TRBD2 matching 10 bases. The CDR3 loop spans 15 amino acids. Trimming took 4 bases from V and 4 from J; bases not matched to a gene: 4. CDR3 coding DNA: TGTGCCAGCAGTTATAGCGGGGGGTCATACAATGAGCAGTTCTTC. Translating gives CASSYSGGSYNEQFF.

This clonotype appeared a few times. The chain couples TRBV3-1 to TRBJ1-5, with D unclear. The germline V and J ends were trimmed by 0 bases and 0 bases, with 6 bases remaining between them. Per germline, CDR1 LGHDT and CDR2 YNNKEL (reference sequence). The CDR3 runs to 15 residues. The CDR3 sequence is CASSQDTGSNQPQHF. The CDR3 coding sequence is TGTGCCAGCAGCCAAGATACCGGTAGCAATCAGCCCCAGCATTTT.

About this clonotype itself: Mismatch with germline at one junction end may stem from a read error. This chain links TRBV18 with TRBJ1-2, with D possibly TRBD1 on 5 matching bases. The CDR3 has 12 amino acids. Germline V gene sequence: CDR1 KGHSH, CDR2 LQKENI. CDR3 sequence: CAGSDNNYGYTF. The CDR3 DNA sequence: TGTGCCGGCTCGGACAATAACTATGGCTACACCTTC. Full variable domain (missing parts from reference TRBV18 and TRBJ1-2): NAGVMQNPRHLVRRRGQEARLRCSPMKGHSHVYWYRQLPEEGLKFMVYLQKENIIDESGMPKERFSAEFPKEGPSILRIQQVVRGDSAAYFCAGSDNNYGYTFGSGTRLTVV.

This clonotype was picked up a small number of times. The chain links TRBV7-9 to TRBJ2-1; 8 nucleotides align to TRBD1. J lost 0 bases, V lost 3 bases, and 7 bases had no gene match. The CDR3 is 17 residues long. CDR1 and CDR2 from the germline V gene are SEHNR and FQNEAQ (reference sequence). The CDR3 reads CASSLDRAHPSYNEQFF. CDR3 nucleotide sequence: TGTGCCAGCAGCTTGGACAGGGCCCACCCCTCCTACAATGAGCAGTTCTTC.

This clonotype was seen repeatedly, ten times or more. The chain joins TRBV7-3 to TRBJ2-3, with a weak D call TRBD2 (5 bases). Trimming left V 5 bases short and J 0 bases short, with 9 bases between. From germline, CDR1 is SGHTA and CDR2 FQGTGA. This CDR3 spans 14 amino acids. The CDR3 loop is CASSPRGSTDTQYF. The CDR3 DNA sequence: TGTGCCAGCAGCCCCCGGGGTAGCACAGATACGCAGTATTTT.

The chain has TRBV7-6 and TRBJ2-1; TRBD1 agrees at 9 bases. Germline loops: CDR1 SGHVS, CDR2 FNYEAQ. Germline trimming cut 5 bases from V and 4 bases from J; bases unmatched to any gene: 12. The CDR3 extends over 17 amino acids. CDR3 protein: CASSPQGGTGIYNEQFF. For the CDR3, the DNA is TGTGCCAGCAGCCCCCAGGGGGGGACAGGGATTTACAATGAGCAGTTCTTC. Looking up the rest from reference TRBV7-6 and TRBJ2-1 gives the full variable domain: GAGVSQSPRYKVTKRGQDVALRCDPISGHVSLYWYRQALGQGPEFLTYFNYEAQQDKSGLPNDRFSAERPEGSISTLTIQRTEQRDSAMYRCASSPQGGTGIYNEQFFGPGTRLTVL.

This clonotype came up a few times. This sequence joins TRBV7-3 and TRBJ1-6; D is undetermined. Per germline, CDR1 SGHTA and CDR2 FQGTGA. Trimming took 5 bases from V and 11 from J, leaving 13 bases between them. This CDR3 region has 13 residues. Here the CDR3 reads CASSLEPGTPLHF. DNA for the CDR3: TGTGCCAGCAGCCTCGAGCCCGGGACACCCCTCCACTTT.

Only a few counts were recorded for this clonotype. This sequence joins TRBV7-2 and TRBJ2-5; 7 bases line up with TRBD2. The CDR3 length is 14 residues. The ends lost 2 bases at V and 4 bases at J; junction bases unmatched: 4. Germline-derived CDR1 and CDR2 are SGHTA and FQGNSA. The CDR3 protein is CASSLSLALETQYF. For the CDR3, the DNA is TGTGCCAGCAGCTTATCACTAGCGCTAGAGACCCAGTACTTC. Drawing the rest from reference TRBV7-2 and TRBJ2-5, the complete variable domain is GAGVSQSPSNKVTEKGKDVELRCDPISGHTALYWYRQSLGQGLEFLIYFQGNSAPDKSGLPSDRFSAERTGGSVSTLTIQRTQQEDSAVYLCASSLSLALETQYFGPGTRLLVL.

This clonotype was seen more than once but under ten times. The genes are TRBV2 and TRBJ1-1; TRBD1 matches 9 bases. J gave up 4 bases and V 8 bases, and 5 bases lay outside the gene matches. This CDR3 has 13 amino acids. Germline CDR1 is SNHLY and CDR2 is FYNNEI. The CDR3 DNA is TGTGCCAGCCACAGGGGGCTCGGCACTGAAGCTTTCTTT. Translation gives CASHRGLGTEAFF.

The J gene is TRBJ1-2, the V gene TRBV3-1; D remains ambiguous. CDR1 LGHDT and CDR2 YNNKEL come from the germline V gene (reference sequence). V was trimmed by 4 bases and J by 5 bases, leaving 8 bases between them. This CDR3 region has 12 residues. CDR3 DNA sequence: TGTGCCAGCAGCCGTGGGAAATATGGCTACACCTTC. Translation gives CASSRGKYGYTF.